A selection of T cell receptor beta chains follows, all from one sample in a study of glioma-infiltrating T cells. One entry per CDR3 protein results from TCRdb running MiXCR on the multiplex PCR reads. This sample carries around 150,000 distinct CDR3 sequences, 39% of them seen once, and the ten largest clones take around 20%. The sample consisted of glioma tissue, nonneoplastic brain tissue, or PBMCs (not recorded which). All receptors derive from a human donor with low-grade glioma or glioblastoma, undergoing nonglioma brain surgery, or in good health (not recorded which). The CDR3 runs from the conserved cysteine through the conserved F or W. D genes are given only for firm matches. Part of the rows lack a size; the others show once, few, many or a class for expanded clones.

TRBD1,TRBJ2-3,NA,TRBV4-1,TGCGCCAGCAGCCCCGGGACCGGGACAGGGGTAGATACGCAGTATTTT,CASSPGTGTGVDTQYF
NA,TRBJ2-7,NA,TRBV4-3,TGCGCCAGCAGCCAAGATCTGGGGGACTACGAGCAGTACTTC,CASSQDLGDYEQYF
NA,TRBJ2-7,NA,TRBV11-1,TGTGCCAGCATGGAGGCCTCTGGGTACGAGCAGTACTTC,CASMEASGYEQYF
TRBD1,TRBJ1-1,few,TRBV27,TGTGCCAGCAGAGGGACAGGACTGACTGAAGCTTTCTTT,CASRGTGLTEAFF
TRBD2,TRBJ2-5,NA,TRBV20-1,TGCAGTGCTGTCCAAACTGGGGGGACTAACACCCAGTACTTC,CSAVQTGGTNTQYF
NA,TRBJ1-2,NA,TRBV7-2,TGTGCCAGCAGCGCCGCGGGGGGAACCTATGGCTACACCTTC,CASSAAGGTYGYTF
TRBD1,TRBJ2-1,NA,TRBV4-3,TGCGCCAGCAGCCAAGATCGGGGGACAGGGGGCAATGAGCAGTTCTTC,CASSQDRGTGGNEQFF
NA,TRBJ2-2,NA,TRBV19,TGTGCCAGTAATTTGGGAACCGGGGAGCTGTTTTTT,CASNLGTGELFF
NA,TRBJ1-6,many,TRBV3-1,TGTGCCAGCAGCCGTACAGGGTACAATTCACCCCTCCACTTT,CASSRTGYNSPLHF
NA,TRBJ2-7,few,TRBV28,TGTGCCAGCGGACGGATATACGAGCAGTACTTC,CASGRIYEQYF
NA,TRBJ1-6,few,TRBV15,TGTGCCACCAGCAGAGAAGGAAATTCACCCCTCCACTTT,CATSREGNSPLHF
NA,TRBJ2-2,few,TRBV6-1,TGTGCCAGCAGTGAAATTGTGCTTACCGGGGAGCTGTTTTTT,CASSEIVLTGELFF
NA,TRBJ1-1,NA,TRBV7-9,TGTGCCAGCAGCTCCGGGAGCAATGAAGCTTTCTTT,CASSSGSNEAFF
NA,TRBJ2-7,NA,TRBV4-1,TGCGCCAGCAGCCAAGAGCCGGGACACTACAAGCAGTACTTC,CASSQEPGHYKQYF
NA,TRBJ2-3,NA,TRBV12-3/TRBV12-4,TGTGCCAGCAGTTTAAAGGATGCGCAGTATTTT,CASSLKDAQYF
TRBD1,TRBJ1-5,few,TRBV6-1,TGTGCCAGCACACAACCTCCGGGACAGATTAATCAGCCCCAGCATTTT,CASTQPPGQINQPQHF
TRBD1,TRBJ2-3,NA,TRBV6-1,TGTGCCAGCAACTCCGGGACAGGGGGCGATACGCAGTATTTT,CASNSGTGGDTQYF
TRBD1,TRBJ1-3,NA,TRBV28,TGTGCCATCCTCCGGGACAGGTCGAACACCATATATTTT,CAILRDRSNTIYF
NA,TRBJ2-1,NA,TRBV7-8,TGTGCCAGCAGCTTAGGCAGTACTGACTCCAATGAGCAGTTCTTC,CASSLGSTDSNEQFF
NA,TRBJ2-1,many,TRBV6-6,TGTGCCAGCAGTTACACGGGAGACCCCTACAATGAGCAGTTCTTC,CASSYTGDPYNEQFF
NA,TRBJ1-1,NA,TRBV6-1,TGTGCCAGCAGTTTCCGGACGGTGAACACTGAAGCTTTCTTT,CASSFRTVNTEAFF
NA,TRBJ2-1,NA,TRBV12-3/TRBV12-4,TGTGCCAGCAGAAATTCGAGCTCCTACAATGAGCAGTTCTTC,CASRNSSSYNEQFF
NA,TRBJ1-6,NA,TRBV6-1,TGTGCCAGCTTGAATTTTGCCTATAATTCACCCCTCCACTTT,CASLNFAYNSPLHF
NA,TRBJ1-1,few,TRBV6-2/TRBV6-3,TGTGCCAGCAGTTACTCGGTAGCAGGGAGGAACACTGAAGCTTTCTTT,CASSYSVAGRNTEAFF
NA,TRBJ2-3,once,TRBV29-1,TGCAGCGTTGAATCTCGGGGGCTTAATACGCAGTATTTT,CSVESRGLNTQYF
NA,TRBJ1-2,few,TRBV6-6,TGTGCCAGCAGTTACGGCAGGCACTATGGCTACACCTTC,CASSYGRHYGYTF
TRBD1,TRBJ2-1,few,TRBV6-1,TGTGCCAGCAGCCTCCAGGGGGAGTTATACAATGAGCAGTTCTTC,CASSLQGELYNEQFF
NA,TRBJ1-5,many,TRBV4-1,TGCGCCAGCAGCCAAGATGGGCAGGGTGGCCAGCCCCAGCATTTT,CASSQDGQGGQPQHF
TRBD2,TRBJ2-2,few,TRBV6-1,TGTGCCAGCAGTTCCGGGACTAGCGGGATGACCGGGGAGCTGTTTTTT,CASSSGTSGMTGELFF
TRBD1,TRBJ2-3,NA,TRBV20-1,TGCAGTGCGTGGGACAGGGGGGCGATAGATACGCAGTATTTT,CSAWDRGAIDTQYF
NA,TRBJ2-7,NA,TRBV27,TGTGCCAGCAGTCCCCGGATCTCCTACGAGCAGTACTTC,CASSPRISYEQYF
NA,TRBJ2-1,many,TRBV19,TGTGCCAGTAGTCTCGCAGGCTACAATGAGCAGTTCTTC,CASSLAGYNEQFF
NA,TRBJ1-5,few,TRBV15,TGTGCCACCGGAGGAGAGCCCCAAATGGGGCCCCAGCATTTT,CATGGEPQMGPQHF
NA,TRBJ2-1,NA,TRBV15,TGTGCCACCAGAGGAGACAGCTCCTACAATGAGCAGTTCTTC,CATRGDSSYNEQFF
TRBD2,TRBJ2-3,NA,TRBV20-1,TGCAGTGAGCGGGGGAACACAGATACGCAGTATTTT,CSERGNTDTQYF
NA,TRBJ1-4,few,TRBV25-1,TGTGCCAGCAGTGAATCCGGGGGTGAAAAACTGTTTTTT,CASSESGGEKLFF
NA,TRBJ2-1,once,TRBV7-2,TGTGCCAGCCGGCCCGCTGGCGTGGAAGCCCATTGGTTCTTC,CASRPAGVEAHWFF
NA,TRBJ2-3,many,TRBV4-1,TGCGCCAGCAGCCAAGTCGAGGGGGATACGCAGTATTTT,CASSQVEGDTQYF
TRBD1,TRBJ2-7,NA,TRBV15,TGTGCCACCAGCAGCCCCGATGGACAGGTTTACGAGCAGTACTTC,CATSSPDGQVYEQYF
NA,TRBJ2-3,few,TRBV7-2,TGTGCCAGCAGCTCCGTTTGGGTTGATACGCAGTATTTT,CASSSVWVDTQYF
NA,TRBJ1-1,many,TRBV6-1,TGTGCCAGCAGTGAACTGAGAGGGCTTGAAGCTTTCTTT,CASSELRGLEAFF
NA,TRBJ2-7,NA,TRBV28,TGTGCCAGCAGTTTATCGATGAGCTCCTACGAGCAGTACTTC,CASSLSMSSYEQYF
NA,TRBJ2-1,NA,TRBV6-1,TGTGCCAGCAGTGAAAGGGGGTACGGGACGAGGAATGAGCAGTTCTTC,CASSERGYGTRNEQFF
TRBD2,TRBJ2-1,few,TRBV10-3,TGTGCCTCCACCGGGACTAGAAATGAGCAGTTCTTC,CASTGTRNEQFF
TRBD2,TRBJ2-1,once,TRBV19,TGTGCCAGTACTAGCGGGAGGAGTATCGATGAGCAGTTCTTC,CASTSGRSIDEQFF
NA,TRBJ2-3,few,TRBV12-3/TRBV12-4,TGTGCCAGCAGTTTAGTGGATACGCAGTATTTT,CASSLVDTQYF
NA,TRBJ2-1,NA,TRBV7-2,TGTGCCAGCAGCTTAGCGGCGATTAGGGGCCTCCGGCGCTCTAACAACAATGAGCAGTTCTTC,CASSLAAIRGLRRSNNNEQFF
TRBD1,TRBJ2-7,NA,TRBV29-1,TGCAGAGTTGTAACGCAGCGCAGGGGGTCGGGCGAGCAGTACTTC,CRVVTQRRGSGEQYF
NA,TRBJ1-1,few,TRBV20-1,TGCAGTGCTAGAGGACAGGAGAACACTGAAGCTTTCTTT,CSARGQENTEAFF
NA,TRBJ2-3,NA,TRBV4-2,TGTGCCAGCACCCAACTTAAACAGGACCGCACAGATACGCAGTATTTT,CASTQLKQDRTDTQYF
NA,TRBJ2-7,NA,TRBV7-9,TGTGCCAGCACCCTGGGTAACGGGTACCACGAGCAGTACTTC,CASTLGNGYHEQYF
NA,TRBJ2-5,NA,TRBV24-1,TGTGCCAGTAGACCGGACGGTAGGGGTGAGACCCAGTACTTC,CASRPDGRGETQYF
NA,TRBJ2-7,NA,TRBV20-1,TGCAGTGCTAGTCGGTTTTACGAGCAGTACTTC,CSASRFYEQYF
TRBD2,TRBJ2-7,few,TRBV20-1,TGCAGTGCTAGGGGGTCGCGGGAGCACAACGAGCAGTACTTC,CSARGSREHNEQYF